This TCR beta chain stems from a study of blood T cell repertoires in COVID-19. Study context: The analysed material was cDNA or gDNA that came from T cells, B-cell-depleted T cells, or PBMCs.

Under the authors' procedure: Estimation of nucleated cell counts was performed using reference gene primer amplification. Clones were read by immunoSEQ multiplex PCR, and TCRdb kept only the in-frame ones, dropping some. V and J calls and clone size follow that table, whereas D and trimming were derived from the DNA. The sample has approximately 360,000 clones, roughly 90% seen once. The participants were between roughly 18 and 100 years old and came from 24 US areas. Participant-reported clinical history was the basis for cohort assignment. V lost 2 bases and J 8 bases, leaving 15 bases between the germline ends. The length of the CDR3 is 15 residues. Germline CDR1 LNHDA, CDR2 SQIVND (reference sequence).

The sample taken for sequencing was PBMCs or T cells enriched from blood (not recorded which). This TCR derives from a woman in her thirties with acute COVID-19. The chain recombines TRBV19 with TRBJ1-4, with D maybe TRBD1 (5 bases). The CDR3 nucleotides read TGTGCCAGTAGTATAATGGGCAAAACAGGAGAAAAACTGTTTTTT. The encoded protein is CASSIMGKTGEKLFF.